This T cell receptor (beta chain) was sequenced for a study of T cells in Graves' hyperthyroidism and ophthalmopathy (dated by TCRdb to about 2019). Study-wide context: Peripheral blood was collected at initial diagnosis, before any treatment. After sampling, hyperthyroidism patients received methimazole starting at 30 mg daily, and ophthalmopathy patients received high-dose intravenous methylprednisolone. TCR V-J signatures able to tell the groups apart were searched for in a discovery cohort of more than 90 patients, of whom roughly 42 had Graves' ophthalmopathy and some 60 had stable Graves' hyperthyroidism. The paper reports TCR Vbeta CDR3 sequencing of some 140 peripheral blood samples: approximately 43 ophthalmopathy, under 85 hyperthyroidism and around 17 progressor patients. An independent validation cohort of around 19 hyperthyroidism patients and about 16 patients who later progressed to ophthalmopathy tested prospective prediction of ophthalmopathy. For training and testing, the approximately 97 patients in the discovery cohort were randomly divided in a 7:3 ratio. In addition, the study compared T-cell repertoires in thyroid tissue and in blood from roughly six Graves' hyperthyroidism patients.

Relative to germline, V is 7 bases shorter and J is 1 base shorter, with 11 bases between their ends. Spanning cysteine to phenylalanine, the CDR3 consists of 14 amino acids. The entry retains the CDR3 DNA only, 42 bases that are in frame from base 1. Per the germline V gene (reference sequence), LNHDA is the CDR1 and SQIVND is the CDR2. With regard to this clonotype: The target of this receptor is not known. The sample holds no much larger clone one base away, and base qualities are not on file.

Hyperthyroidism patients were newly diagnosed, with disease duration under 2 months, and aged 18 to 65 years. Patients with uncontrolled infections, other autoimmune diseases, pregnancy or lactation were excluded. Diagnoses were established on the basis of clinical symptoms, serum thyroxine and TRAb, thyroid ultrasound, and orbital computed tomography. For progressor patients, blood was drawn at the first diagnosis of hyperthyroidism, before any ophthalmopathy symptoms had appeared. Ficoll-Paque density gradient centrifugation was used to isolate PBMCs from about 9 ml of fresh peripheral blood. Progressor patients were first diagnosed with Graves' hyperthyroidism and then developed ophthalmopathy during follow-up. Total RNA was extracted with Trizol reagent, and quality was checked on an Agilent 2100 Bioanalyzer. The TCR beta CDR3 regions were amplified from RNA transcripts. The first round of RT-PCR for the TCR CDR3 was performed with the HTBI primer set and the Qiagen OneStep RT-PCR kit. Libraries were constructed in a second round of multiplex PCR, after which size selection and purification were performed. Libraries were sequenced paired-end with 100 bp reads on an Illumina HiSeq2000. Concerning the study's data processing: SOAPnuke was used to process the raw data, throwing out any read that contained adapters or uncalled bases, had a mean Phred below 15, or lacked an exact constant-primer or identifier match. COPE v1.2.5 was used to merge high-quality paired reads, and clonotypes were defined as unique nucleotide sequences. MiTCR v1.1 was used to align clonotypes to the IMGT TRBV, TRBD and TRBJ reference segments. Analysis was restricted to V-J combinations with a frequency above 0.0001, which covered roughly 99% of repertoires. A TCS score was defined as the ratio of F50 (clonal expansion) to E x V (chaos), with BLOSUM62-based TCRdist applied between CDR3 peptides within each V-J. Welch's t-statistics and random forest reduced several hundred V-J features to 10 to 15, which were used in a naive Bayes classifier (R e1071). The public reads were reanalyzed by TCRdb: fastp trimming at Q25, MiXCR alignment, in-frame beta chains only. Every entry covers one CDR3 protein and lists the most common genes and DNA from its rows. TCRdb's processing, not the authors', yielded these V and J calls. The sample data list around 700,000 distinct CDR3 sequences, and 18% of these were observed just once. The top ten constitute 16% of the sample.

What the study reported, not specific to this receptor: In cross-validation, a model built on a 13 V-J signature told ophthalmopathy apart from stable hyperthyroidism with 87.88% sensitivity and approximately 81% specificity, and in testing the same model reached 80%/75%. In validation, progression to ophthalmopathy was predicted by the model with 70.59% sensitivity and roughly 72% specificity, a median of roughly six months before onset. Most expanded thyroid clonotypes (frequency above 0.001) were also detected in blood, suggesting blood repertoires may reflect thyroid immune responses. Sample size was not statistically predetermined, and investigators were not blinded to group allocation.

The source of this sequence is a woman aged 45-60 years with Graves' hyperthyroidism that later progressed to Graves' ophthalmopathy. The specimen sequenced was blood. The chain uses TRBV19 and TRBJ1-5, with no reliable assignment of the D segment. The CDR3 corresponds to CASKREQSNQPQHF. Read as DNA, the sequence is TGTGCCAGTAAAAGGGAACAGAGCAATCAGCCCCAGCATTTT.